This T cell receptor (beta chain) was documented in a study of blood T cell repertoires in COVID-19. Study at large: Spain, Italy and the United States supplied samples that represented acute and convalescent COVID-19. The analysed material was cDNA or gDNA that came from T cells, B-cell-depleted T cells, or PBMCs.

The Seattle patients joined while their infection was active and were tracked longitudinally afterward. The V end lost 3 bases, the J end lost 4 bases, and 9 bases lay between the germline ends. This CDR3 region has 12 residues. From germline, CDR1 is GTSNPN and CDR2 SVGIG (reference sequence). As originally analysed: Reference gene primer amplification yielded estimated nucleated cell counts. TCRdb's copy holds only in-frame clones and misses some; the assay was immunoSEQ multiplex PCR. V, J and clone size reflect that table, while D and trimming were determined from the DNA. The sample yields 310,000 or so clones, about nine tenths seen once.

The sample consisted of peripheral blood. The chain links TRBV30 to TRBJ1-1; D not resolved. This TCR was recovered from a woman aged 25 to 45 with COVID-19, enrolled during active disease. CDR3 DNA sequence: TGTGCCTGGAGGAGGGCGGGCACTGAAGCTTTCTTT. It specifies CAWRRAGTEAFF.